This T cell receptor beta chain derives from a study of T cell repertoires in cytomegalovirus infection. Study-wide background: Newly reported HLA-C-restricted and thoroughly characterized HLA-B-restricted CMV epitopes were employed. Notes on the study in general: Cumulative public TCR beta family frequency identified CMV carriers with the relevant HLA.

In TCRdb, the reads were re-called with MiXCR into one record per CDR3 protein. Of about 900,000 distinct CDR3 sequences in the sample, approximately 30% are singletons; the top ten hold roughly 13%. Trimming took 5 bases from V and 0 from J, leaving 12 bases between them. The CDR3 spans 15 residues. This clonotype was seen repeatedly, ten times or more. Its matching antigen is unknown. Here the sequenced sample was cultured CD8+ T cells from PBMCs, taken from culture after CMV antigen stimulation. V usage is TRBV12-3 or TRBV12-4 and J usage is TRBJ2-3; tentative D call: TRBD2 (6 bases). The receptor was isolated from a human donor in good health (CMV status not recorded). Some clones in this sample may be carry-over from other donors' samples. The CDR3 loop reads CASSDVGGSTDTQYF. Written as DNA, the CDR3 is TGTGCCAGCAGTGACGTGGGGGGAAGCACAGATACGCAGTATTTT.